The T cell receptor beta chain described here comes from a study of blood T cells in healthy people across ages. Regarding the study as a whole: The authors considered diversity estimates from one million T cells to be underestimates. Measured against age, TCR beta diversity per million T cells decreased in a roughly linear manner. With donor CMV status unknown, expanded clonotype changes were possibly confounded. Samples with more naive T cells showed higher observed beta diversity.

As for this clonotype: As yet, its antigen is unknown.

CDR1 is DFQATT and CDR2 is SNEGSKA in the germline V gene (reference sequence). The CDR3 totals 11 residues. The V end lost 1 base, the J end lost 4 bases, and 4 bases lay between the germline ends. The authors ran a second PCR of roughly 7 to 11 cycles using a sample-barcoded 5' primer and a J-beta primer mix. MiXCR was run by TCRdb on the 5' RACE reads, yielding one entry per CDR3 protein. Counted here are approximately 1,700,000 distinct CDR3 sequences, 30% to 40% occurring once; the ten biggest clones make up 20% to 25%. The J gene is TRBJ1-2, the V gene TRBV20-1; D unresolved. The receptor's source is a human donor in good health. The source material was blood. The CDR3 region is CSARVIYGYTF. In DNA, the CDR3 is TGCAGTGCTAGAGTAATCTATGGCTACACCTTC.